The 6 T cell receptor beta chains below were found in one sample sequenced in a study of OX40 agonist ivuxolimab in advanced cancers. Using immunoSEQ multiplex PCR, the repertoire was profiled, and TCRdb retains in-frame clones only, with some absent. The sample holds about 40,000 clones; more than 70% are singletons and the top ten take roughly a quarter. The sample here was CD4+ or CD8+ T cells sorted from blood, taken in a trial of the OX40 agonist ivuxolimab. Receptor source: an adult with an advanced solid tumor such as melanoma, head and neck, liver or kidney cancer.

The chain has TRBV30 and TRBJ1-1; D not certain. Germline assignment: CDR1 GTSNPN and CDR2 SVGIG (reference sequence). CDR3 size: 12 residues. Trimming took off 2 bases at V and 1 base at J, with 5 bases between the two ends. For the CDR3, the DNA is TGTGCCTGGAGTTGGGGGAACACTGAAGCTTTCTTT. Its protein product is CAWSWGNTEAFF.

V usage is TRBV4-1 and J usage is TRBJ2-6; no clear D. Germline-derived CDR1 and CDR2 are MGHRA and YSYEKL. Trimming pared 3 bases from V and 0 bases from J, leaving 9 bases between. CDR3 length: 16 amino acids. The CDR3 here is CASSQDESSGANVLTF. The DNA for the CDR3 is TGCGCCAGCAGCCAGGACGAGAGCTCTGGGGCCAACGTCCTGACTTTC.

The V and J genes are TRBV10-1 and TRBJ2-3; 8 bases align to TRBD1. Germline trimming cut 8 bases from V and 4 bases from J; bases unmatched to any gene: 11. The CDR3 is made up of 15 amino acids. Germline V lookup: CDR1 WNHNN, CDR2 SYGVQD (reference sequence). The CDR3 DNA follows: TGCGCCAGCGGAAGCACGGACAGGGACGCAGATACGCAGTATTTT. Translating it yields CASGSTDRDADTQYF.

In its sample, this clone was seen once. The J gene is TRBJ2-5, the V gene TRBV9; 9 bases are a match to TRBD2. The ends lost 4 bases at V and 2 bases at J; junction bases unmatched: 9. The CDR3 runs 16 residues. Germline V gene sequence: CDR1 SGDLS, CDR2 YYNGEE. The DNA for the CDR3 is TGTGCCAGCAGCTCCTTGGGGACTAGCTATCAAGAGACCCAGTACTTC. Translation: CASSSLGTSYQETQYF. The full variable domain, rest sourced from reference TRBV9 and TRBJ2-5, is DSGVTQTPKHLITATGQRVTLRCSPRSGDLSVYWYQQSLDQGLQFLIQYYNGEERAKGNILERFSAQQFPDLHSELNLSSLELGDSALYFCASSSLGTSYQETQYFGPGTRLLVL.

This chain uses TRBV27 with TRBJ2-3, with 8 bases matching TRBD2. Germline V gene data show CDR1 as MNHEY and CDR2 as SMNVEV (reference sequence). The CDR3 length is 14 residues. The J segment lost 5 bases and the V segment lost 6 bases, leaving 7 bases of the junction unmatched. The CDR3, as DNA: TGTGCCAGCAGCCAAGCTAGCGGGCTAGATACGCAGTATTTT. Translated, it gives CASSQASGLDTQYF.

The chain is built from TRBV5-1 and TRBJ2-5; possibly TRBD1 for D (6 bases). The CDR3 length is 15 residues. From germline, CDR1 is SGHRS and CDR2 YFSETQ. V shed 4 bases and J shed 2 bases, with 15 bases lying between them. The CDR3 DNA reads TGCGCCAGCAGCAATCATGGACAGCCACAAGAGACCCAGTACTTC. Its protein product is CASSNHGQPQETQYF.